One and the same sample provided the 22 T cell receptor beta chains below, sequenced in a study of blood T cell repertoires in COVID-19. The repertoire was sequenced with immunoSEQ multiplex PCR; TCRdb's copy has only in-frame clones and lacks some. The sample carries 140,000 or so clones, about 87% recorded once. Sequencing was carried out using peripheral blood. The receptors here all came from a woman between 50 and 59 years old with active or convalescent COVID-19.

CDR3 residues: CASSLDRAGSETQYF. The DNA for the CDR3 is TGCGCCAGCAGCTTGGACAGGGCGGGCTCGGAGACCCAGTACTTC. This chain connects TRBV5-1 to TRBJ2-5, with D possibly TRBD1 on 6 matching bases. From germline, CDR1 is SGHRS and CDR2 YFSETQ. This CDR3 has 15 amino acids. V lost 0 bases and J 5 bases, leaving 14 bases between the germline ends.

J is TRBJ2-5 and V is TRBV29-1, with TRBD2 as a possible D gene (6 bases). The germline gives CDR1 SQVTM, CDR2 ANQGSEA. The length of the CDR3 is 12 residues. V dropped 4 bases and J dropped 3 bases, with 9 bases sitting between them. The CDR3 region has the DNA TGCAGCGTTGTTTCGGGGGAAGAGACCCAGTACTTC. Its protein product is CSVVSGEETQYF.

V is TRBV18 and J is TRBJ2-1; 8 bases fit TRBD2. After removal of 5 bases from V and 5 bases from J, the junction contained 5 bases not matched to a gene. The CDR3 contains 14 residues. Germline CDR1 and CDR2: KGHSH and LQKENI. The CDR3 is CASSSQRGNNEQFF. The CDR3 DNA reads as TGTGCCAGCTCATCACAGCGGGGGAACAATGAGCAGTTCTTC.

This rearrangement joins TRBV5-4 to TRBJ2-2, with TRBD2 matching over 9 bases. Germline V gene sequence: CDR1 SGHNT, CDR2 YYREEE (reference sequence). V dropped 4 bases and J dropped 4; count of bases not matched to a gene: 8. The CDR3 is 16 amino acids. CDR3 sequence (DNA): TGTGCCAGCAGCGCCAGCGGGAGGATACGCACCGGGGAGCTGTTTTTT. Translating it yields CASSASGRIRTGELFF.

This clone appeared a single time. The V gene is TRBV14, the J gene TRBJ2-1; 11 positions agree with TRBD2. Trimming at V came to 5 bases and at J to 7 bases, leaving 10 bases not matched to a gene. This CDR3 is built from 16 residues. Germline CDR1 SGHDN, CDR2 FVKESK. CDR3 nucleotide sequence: TGTGCCAGCAGCGCGTTAGCGGGGGGGGATTGGAATGAGCAGTTCTTC. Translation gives CASSALAGGDWNEQFF.

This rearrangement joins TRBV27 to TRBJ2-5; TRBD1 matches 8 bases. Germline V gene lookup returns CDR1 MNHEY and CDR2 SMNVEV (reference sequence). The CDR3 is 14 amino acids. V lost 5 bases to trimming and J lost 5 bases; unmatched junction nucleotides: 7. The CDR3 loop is CASSTDRVSETQYF. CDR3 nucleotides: TGTGCCAGCAGTACGGACAGGGTTAGCGAGACCCAGTACTTC.

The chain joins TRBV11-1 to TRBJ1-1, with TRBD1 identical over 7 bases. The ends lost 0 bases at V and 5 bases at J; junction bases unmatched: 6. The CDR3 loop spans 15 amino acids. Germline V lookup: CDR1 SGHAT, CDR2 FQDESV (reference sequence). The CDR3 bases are TGTGCCAGCAGCTTAGCTCCGCAGGGGGATACTGAAGCTTTCTTT. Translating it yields CASSLAPQGDTEAFF.

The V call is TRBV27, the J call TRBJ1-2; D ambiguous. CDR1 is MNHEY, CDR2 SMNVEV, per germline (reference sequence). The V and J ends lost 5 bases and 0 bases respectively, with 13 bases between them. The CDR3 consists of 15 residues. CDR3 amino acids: CASSPGGKTNYGYTF. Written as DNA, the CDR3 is TGTGCCAGCAGTCCGGGAGGGAAGACTAACTATGGCTACACCTTC.

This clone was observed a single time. The CDR3 DNA reads TGTGCCAGTAGTATATTGACAGTTAGCAATCAGCCCCAGCATTTT. Encoded protein: CASSILTVSNQPQHF. The chain carries TRBV19 and TRBJ1-5; D is possibly TRBD1 (5 bases). The CDR3 totals 15 residues. Germline V gene sequence: CDR1 LNHDA, CDR2 SQIVND (reference sequence). Trimming pared 2 bases from V and 0 bases from J, leaving 8 bases between.

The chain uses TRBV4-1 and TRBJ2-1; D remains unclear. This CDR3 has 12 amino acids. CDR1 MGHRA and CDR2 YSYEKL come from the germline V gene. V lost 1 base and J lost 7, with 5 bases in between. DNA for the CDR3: TGCGCCAGCAGCCAAGCTCTGAATGAGCAGTTCTTC. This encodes CASSQALNEQFF.

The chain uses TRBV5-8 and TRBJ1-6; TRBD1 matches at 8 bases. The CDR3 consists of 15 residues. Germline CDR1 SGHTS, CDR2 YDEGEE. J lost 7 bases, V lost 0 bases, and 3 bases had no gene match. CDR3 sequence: CASSLVGQGNSPLHF. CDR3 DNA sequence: TGTGCCAGCAGCTTGGTAGGACAGGGAAATTCACCCCTCCACTTT.

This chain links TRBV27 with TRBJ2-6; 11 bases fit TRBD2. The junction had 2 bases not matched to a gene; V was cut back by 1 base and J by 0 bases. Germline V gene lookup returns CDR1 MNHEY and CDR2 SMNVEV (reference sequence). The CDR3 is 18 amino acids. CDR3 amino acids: CASSLWGLADSGANVLTF. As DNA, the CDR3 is TGTGCCAGCAGTTTATGGGGACTAGCGGACTCTGGGGCCAACGTCCTGACTTTC.

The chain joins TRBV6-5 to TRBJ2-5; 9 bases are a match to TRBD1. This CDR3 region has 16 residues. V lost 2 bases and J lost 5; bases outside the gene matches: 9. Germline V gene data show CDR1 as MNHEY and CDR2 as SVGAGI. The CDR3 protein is CASSYAQGAGWETQYF. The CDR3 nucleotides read TGTGCCAGCAGTTACGCACAGGGGGCAGGGTGGGAGACCCAGTACTTC.

The CDR3 spells CSVAGQDSNQPQHF. Here the CDR3 DNA reads TGCAGCGTTGCCGGACAGGACTCTAATCAGCCCCAGCATTTT. This chain uses TRBV29-1 with TRBJ1-5, with TRBD1 identical over 7 bases. Per germline, CDR1 SQVTM and CDR2 ANQGSEA. The CDR3 is 14 amino acids. After removal of 4 bases from V and 4 bases from J, the junction contained 7 bases not matched to a gene.

CDR3 region: CASHKGNTYNEQFF. For the CDR3, the DNA is TGCGCCAGCCACAAGGGGAATACCTACAATGAGCAGTTCTTC. This chain connects TRBV5-1 to TRBJ2-1; D may be TRBD1 (5 bases). CDR1 and CDR2 from the germline V gene are SGHRS and YFSETQ. The CDR3 is 14 amino acids. V was pared by 7 bases and J by 2 bases, with 13 bases between.

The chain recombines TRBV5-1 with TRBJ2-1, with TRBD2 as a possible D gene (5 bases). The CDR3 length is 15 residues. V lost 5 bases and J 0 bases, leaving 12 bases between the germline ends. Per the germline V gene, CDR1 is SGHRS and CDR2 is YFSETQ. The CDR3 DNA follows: TGCGCCAGCAGGCTGGACTTCTCCTCCTACAATGAGCAGTTCTTC. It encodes CASRLDFSSYNEQFF.

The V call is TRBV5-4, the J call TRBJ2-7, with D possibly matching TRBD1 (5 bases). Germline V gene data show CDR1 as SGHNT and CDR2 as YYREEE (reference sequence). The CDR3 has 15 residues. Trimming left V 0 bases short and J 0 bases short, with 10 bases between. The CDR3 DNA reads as TGTGCCAGCAGCTTGGGGACACAATCCTCCTACGAGCAGTACTTC. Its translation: CASSLGTQSSYEQYF.

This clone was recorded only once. The CDR3 region has the DNA TGCGCCAGCAGCGAAGGGGTCCCGGGAAACACCATATATTTT. Protein product: CASSEGVPGNTIYF. The V gene is TRBV5-1, the J gene TRBJ1-3; tentatively, D is TRBD1 (5 bases). Trimming left V 4 bases short and J 4 bases short, with 12 bases between. Germline V gives CDR1 SGHRS, CDR2 YFSETQ. The CDR3 is made up of 14 amino acids.

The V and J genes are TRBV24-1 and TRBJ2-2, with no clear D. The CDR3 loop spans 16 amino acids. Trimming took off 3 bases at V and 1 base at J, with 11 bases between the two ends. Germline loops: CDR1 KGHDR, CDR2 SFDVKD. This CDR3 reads CATSDPLLRNTGELFF. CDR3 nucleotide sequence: TGTGCCACCAGTGATCCGTTGTTGAGGAACACCGGGGAGCTGTTTTTT.

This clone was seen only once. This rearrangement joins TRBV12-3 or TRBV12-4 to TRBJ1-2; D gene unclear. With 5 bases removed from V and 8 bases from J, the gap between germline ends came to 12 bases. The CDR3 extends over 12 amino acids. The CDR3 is CASSTGVPGYTF. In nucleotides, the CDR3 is TGTGCCAGCAGTACCGGGGTACCCGGCTACACCTTC.

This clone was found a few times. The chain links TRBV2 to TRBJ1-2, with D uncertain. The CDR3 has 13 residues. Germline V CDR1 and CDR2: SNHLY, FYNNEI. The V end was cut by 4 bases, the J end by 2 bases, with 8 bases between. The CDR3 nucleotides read TGTGCCAGCAGTGTTGACGGGAACTATGGCTACACCTTC. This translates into CASSVDGNYGYTF.

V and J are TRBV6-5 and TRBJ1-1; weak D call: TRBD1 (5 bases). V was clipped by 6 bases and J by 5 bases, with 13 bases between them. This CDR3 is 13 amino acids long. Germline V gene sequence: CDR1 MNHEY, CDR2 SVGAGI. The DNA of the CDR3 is TGTGCCAGCAGGGGGGGAGGTCGTACTGAAGCTTTCTTT. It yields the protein CASRGGGRTEAFF.